The next 27 T cell receptor beta chains were all read from a single sample in a study of spatial heterogeneity in lung cancer. Via MiXCR, TCRdb re-called the 5' RACE reads, giving one row per CDR3 protein. The sample consists of tens of thousands of distinct CDR3 sequences, about 10% of them appearing once. Time point denoted: blood at routine non-recurrence follow-up after resection. The sequences come from PBMCs, collected at follow-up. Receptor source: a female donor with early-stage non-small cell lung cancer.

This clonotype occurred many times. The chain is built from TRBV2 and TRBJ2-5, with unresolved D. V was pared by 2 bases and J by 5 bases, with 6 bases between. This CDR3 has 12 amino acids. CDR1 SNHLY and CDR2 FYNNEI come from the germline V gene. CDR3 sequence: CASSELVETQYF. CDR3 coding DNA: TGTGCCAGCAGTGAACTAGTTGAGACCCAGTACTTC.

This clonotype was found many times. The rearrangement links TRBV5-6 to TRBJ2-7; TRBD2 matches at 7 bases. This CDR3 has 14 residues. V gave up 0 bases and J gave up 6 bases; unmatched junction bases: 6. Germline CDR1 reads SGHDT; CDR2 reads YYEEEE. As DNA, the CDR3 is TGTGCCAGCAGCTTGGTAGCGGGTCCCCCCGAGCAGTACTTC. Its protein is CASSLVAGPPEQYF.

The chain couples TRBV20-1 to TRBJ2-3, with D perhaps TRBD2 (6 bases). CDR1 and CDR2 (germline): DFQATT, SNEGSKA (reference sequence). CDR3 length: 15 amino acids. Trimming left V 2 bases short and J 3 bases short, with 15 bases between. The DNA for the CDR3 is TGCAGTGCTAGAAATTTAGCGGAGGGGACAGATACGCAGTATTTT. Translating it yields CSARNLAEGTDTQYF.

This clonotype occurred many times. CDR3 coding DNA: TGTGCCAGCAGTTTGGAACCTCTAGACCCTGGGGAGCAGTTCTTC. This codes for CASSLEPLDPGEQFF. The rearrangement joins TRBV28 to TRBJ2-1; D remains ambiguous. The CDR3 covers 15 residues. Germline V gives CDR1 MDHEN, CDR2 SYDVKM. Deletions cut 3 bases from V and 10 bases from J, with 19 bases between.

V is TRBV27 and J is TRBJ2-3, with TRBD2 matching over 9 bases. The ends lost 6 bases at V and 4 bases at J; junction bases unmatched: 2. Germline V gives CDR1 MNHEY, CDR2 SMNVEV (reference sequence). The CDR3 spans 13 residues. The CDR3, as DNA: TGTGCCAGCAGGACTAGCGGACCAGATACGCAGTATTTT. This gives the protein CASRTSGPDTQYF.

The chain joins TRBV24-1 to TRBJ2-1; tentative D call: TRBD2 (6 bases). CDR3 length equals 14 residues. Trimming left V 10 bases short and J 5 bases short, with 17 bases between. CDR1 is KGHDR, CDR2 SFDVKD, per germline. The CDR3 is CATDVGGGNNEQFF. The DNA for the CDR3 is TGTGCCACTGACGTCGGCGGAGGGAACAATGAGCAGTTCTTC.

Turning to this clonotype: With a much larger clone just one base away, this may be a read error. The chain carries TRBV7-9 and TRBJ1-1; no clear D gene. Germline lookup yields CDR1 SEHNR and CDR2 FQNEAQ (reference sequence). This CDR3 region has 13 residues. With 0 bases removed from V and 4 bases from J, the gap between germline ends came to 6 bases. Here the CDR3 DNA reads TGTGCCAGCAGCTTAGCGACTGGCACTGAAGCTTTCTTT. This codes for CASSLATGTEAFF.

Many counts were recorded for this clonotype. DNA for the CDR3: TGTGCCAGCGGGATTCCCTACGAGCAGTACTTC. Encoded protein: CASGIPYEQYF. This sequence joins TRBV28 and TRBJ2-7; D gene unclear. The ends were cut back, 8 bases at V and 2 bases at J, with 7 bases in the middle. CDR3 length equals 11 residues. CDR1 and CDR2 (germline): MDHEN, SYDVKM.

This clonotype has only a few counts. V is TRBV27 and J is TRBJ2-7; no clear D gene. Germline V gene sequence: CDR1 MNHEY, CDR2 SMNVEV (reference sequence). The CDR3 covers 13 residues. V lost 6 bases, J lost 7 bases, and 16 bases lay in between. Here the CDR3 DNA reads TGTGCCAGCAGCTCCTCAGGTATGAGGGAGCAGTACTTC. Translating gives CASSSSGMREQYF.

This clonotype was seen a handful of times. The J gene is TRBJ2-7, the V gene TRBV4-1, with TRBD2 matching over 7 bases. The CDR3 length is 16 residues. The junction had 12 bases not matched to a gene; V was cut back by 1 base and J by 6 bases. Germline-derived CDR1 and CDR2 are MGHRA and YSYEKL. The CDR3 coding sequence is TGCGCCAGCAGCCAAGGGGGACTTACCGGCGGGGGCGAGCAGTACTTC. Its translation is CASSQGGLTGGGEQYF.

The table lists this clonotype with many counts. This rearrangement joins TRBV19 to TRBJ2-2; a possible D gene is TRBD1 (7 bases). V was shortened by 9 bases and J by 0 bases, with 20 bases between the two germline ends. The CDR3 is 17 residues long. From germline, CDR1 is LNHDA and CDR2 SQIVND (reference sequence). The CDR3: CASESRQGGTNTGELFF. In DNA, the CDR3 is TGTGCCAGCGAATCAAGACAGGGAGGAACGAACACCGGGGAGCTGTTTTTT.

This clonotype has ten or more counts. V and J are TRBV12-3 or TRBV12-4 and TRBJ2-7, with D unresolved. The CDR3 consists of 14 residues. The V end was cut by 5 bases, the J end by 4 bases, with 15 bases between. CDR3 sequence reads: CASSPPRVGYEQYF. In DNA form, the CDR3 reads TGTGCCAGCAGTCCACCGAGAGTTGGTTACGAGCAGTACTTC.

This clonotype has more than one count but fewer than ten. The genes are TRBV6-2 or TRBV6-3 and TRBJ1-1; D perhaps matches TRBD1 (6 bases). V was trimmed by 6 bases and J by 1 base, leaving 9 bases between them. Germline lookup yields CDR1 MNHEY and CDR2 SVGEGT. CDR3 length: 13 amino acids. The CDR3 loop reads CASRATGNTEAFF. DNA of the CDR3: TGTGCCAGCAGGGCGACAGGGAACACTGAAGCTTTCTTT.

This clonotype was detected ten times or more. This rearrangement joins TRBV4-3 to TRBJ2-7; 9 bases are a match to TRBD1. This CDR3 contains 16 residues. Looked up from germline, CDR1 is LGHNA and CDR2 is YSLEER. Trimming removed 4 bases from V and 1 base from J; junction bases left unmatched: 8. The CDR3 sequence is CASSPYRTGVSYEQYF. As DNA, the CDR3 is TGCGCCAGCAGCCCCTATAGGACAGGGGTTTCCTACGAGCAGTACTTC.

In this sample, this clonotype turned up many times. The chain couples TRBV5-1 to TRBJ2-5; no reliable D call. Trimming removed 0 bases at V and 4 bases at J, with 7 bases between. Germline CDR1 reads SGHRS; CDR2 reads YFSETQ. This CDR3 region has 13 residues. The CDR3 coding sequence is TGCGCCAGCAGCTTGGTGGTGGGAGAGACCCAGTACTTC. This translates into CASSLVVGETQYF. The full variable domain, with the rest looked up from reference TRBV5-1 and TRBJ2-5, is KAGVTQTPRYLIKTRGQQVTLSCSPISGHRSVSWYQQTPGQGLQFLFEYFSETQRNKGNFPGRFSGRQFSNSRSEMNVSTLELGDSALYLCASSLVVGETQYFGPGTRLLVL.

The chain links TRBV11-1 to TRBJ2-7; D is unclear. The CDR3 is 15 amino acids. Trimming pared 4 bases from V and 4 bases from J, leaving 17 bases between. The germline V gene has CDR1 SGHAT and CDR2 FQDESV (reference sequence). CDR3 nucleotide sequence: TGTGCCAGCAGCTCAGTTGGGTCAACATCGTACGAGCAGTACTTC. Its protein product is CASSSVGSTSYEQYF.

This clonotype was observed at least ten times. This chain uses TRBV28 with TRBJ2-1, with a weak D call TRBD2 (5 bases). CDR1 is MDHEN and CDR2 is SYDVKM in the germline V gene. The CDR3 is made up of 13 amino acids. Trimming stripped 7 bases from V and 8 bases from J, with 15 bases between. The CDR3 sequence is CASTPSAGDEQFF. DNA of the CDR3: TGTGCCAGCACCCCCTCGGCGGGCGATGAGCAGTTCTTC.

The chain recombines TRBV7-2 with TRBJ1-5; D is unresolved. The CDR3 covers 13 residues. Trimming took 5 bases from V and 0 from J, leaving 5 bases between them. Looked up from germline, CDR1 is SGHTA and CDR2 is FQGNSA. The CDR3 DNA sequence: TGTGCCAGCAGCCCTAATAGCAATCAGCCCCAGCATTTT. Amino acids: CASSPNSNQPQHF. Based on the CDR3 plus reference TRBV7-2 and TRBJ1-5, the full variable domain is GAGVSQSPSNKVTEKGKDVELRCDPISGHTALYWYRQSLGQGLEFLIYFQGNSAPDKSGLPSDRFSAERTGGSVSTLTIQRTQQEDSAVYLCASSPNSNQPQHFGDGTRLSIL.

This clonotype has more than one count but fewer than ten. The gene calls are TRBV28 and TRBJ1-1, with 7 bases that match TRBD1. Germline V gene lookup returns CDR1 MDHEN and CDR2 SYDVKM. Germline trimming cut 7 bases from V and 5 bases from J; bases unmatched to any gene: 10. The CDR3 is 14 residues long. CDR3 bases: TGTGCCAGCACCAAGGACAGGAGACAAACTGAAGCTTTCTTT. This codes for CASTKDRRQTEAFF.

The rearrangement joins TRBV7-3 to TRBJ2-7; TRBD1 is a possible D gene (5 bases). This CDR3 comprises 15 residues. CDR1 and CDR2 (germline): SGHTA, FQGTGA. V was cut by 5 bases and J by 4 bases, with 18 bases left in between. CDR3 residues: CASSPDWDRGYEQYF. The CDR3 nucleotides are TGTGCCAGCAGCCCGGATTGGGATAGGGGTTACGAGCAGTACTTC.

The chain couples TRBV27 to TRBJ2-1; tentatively, D is TRBD2 (5 bases). The V gene's germline CDR1 is MNHEY and CDR2 SMNVEV (reference sequence). Trimming removed 6 bases at V and 5 bases at J, with 26 bases between. The CDR3 runs 18 residues. For the CDR3, the DNA is TGTGCCAGCAGGGGATTTACAGAAGGCCGGAGGCCCCACAATGAGCAGTTCTTC. It is translated as CASRGFTEGRRPHNEQFF.

In its sample, this clonotype was seen a few times. The J gene is TRBJ2-3, the V gene TRBV11-3, with 10 bases fitting TRBD2. Trimming cost V 5 bases and J 6 bases; bases outside gene matches: 11. Germline V gene lookup returns CDR1 SGHNT and CDR2 YENEEA. This CDR3 region has 16 residues. The CDR3 bases are TGTGCCAGCAGCAAAGGACTAGCGGACCCAATGGATACGCAGTATTTT. Protein product: CASSKGLADPMDTQYF.

This clonotype was seen ten or more times. The gene calls are TRBV7-2 and TRBJ2-1, with D perhaps being TRBD1 or TRBD2 (5 bases each). Germline CDR1 is SGHTA and CDR2 is FQGNSA. The CDR3 runs 20 residues. V was pared by 1 base and J by 5 bases, with 27 bases between. The CDR3 DNA is TGTGCCAGCAGCTTAGGGTTCGGGACGGGGCGACCTTTCCTACACAATGAGCAGTTCTTC. It codes for CASSLGFGTGRPFLHNEQFF.

This sequence joins TRBV7-2 and TRBJ1-5; 8 bases match TRBD1. CDR3 length: 16 amino acids. CDR1 SGHTA and CDR2 FQGNSA come from the germline V gene. J lost 1 base, V lost 3 bases, and 5 bases had no gene match. This CDR3 is CASSLGGTGSNQPQHF. In DNA, the CDR3 is TGTGCCAGCAGCTTGGGCGGGACAGGCAGCAATCAGCCCCAGCATTTT.

The sample holds many counts of this clonotype. The V gene is TRBV29-1, the J gene TRBJ2-3, with unresolved D. The germline V gene encodes CDR1 SQVTM and CDR2 ANQGSEA. The CDR3 has 12 residues. V was cut by 2 bases and J by 4 bases, with 7 bases left in between. CDR3: CSVEPPADTQYF. In DNA form, the CDR3 reads TGCAGCGTTGAACCCCCAGCAGATACGCAGTATTTT.

This clonotype was seen at least ten times. The genes are TRBV7-9 and TRBJ2-2, with D unresolved. CDR1 SEHNR and CDR2 FQNEAQ come from the germline V gene (reference sequence). This CDR3 is 17 amino acids long. Trimming shortened V by 1 base and J by 4 bases, and 16 bases separated the two germline ends. CDR3 protein: CASSLETHTPLTGELFF. CDR3 DNA sequence: TGTGCCAGCAGCTTAGAGACCCACACACCTCTCACCGGGGAGCTGTTTTTT.

In its sample, this clonotype was seen a few times. The chain couples TRBV5-6 to TRBJ2-7; TRBD2 is a possible D gene (6 bases). Germline assignment: CDR1 SGHDT and CDR2 YYEEEE. The V gene lost 0 bases and the J gene lost 2 bases, with 9 bases spanning the gap. The length of the CDR3 is 14 residues. CDR3 nucleotides: TGTGCCAGCAGCTTGGGCCCGGGAGCCTACGAGCAGTACTTC. Its protein product is CASSLGPGAYEQYF.